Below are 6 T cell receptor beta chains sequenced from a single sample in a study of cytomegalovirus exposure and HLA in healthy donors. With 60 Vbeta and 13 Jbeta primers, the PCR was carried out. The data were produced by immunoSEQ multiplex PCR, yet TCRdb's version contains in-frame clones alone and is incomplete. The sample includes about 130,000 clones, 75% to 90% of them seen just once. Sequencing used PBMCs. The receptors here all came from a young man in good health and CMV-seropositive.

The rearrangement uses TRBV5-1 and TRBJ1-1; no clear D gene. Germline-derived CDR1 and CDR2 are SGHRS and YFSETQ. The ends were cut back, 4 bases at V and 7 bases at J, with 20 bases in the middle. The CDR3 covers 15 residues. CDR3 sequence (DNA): TGCGCCAGCAGCCAACCCGGACTCCTGGAGGATGAAGCTTTCTTT. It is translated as CASSQPGLLEDEAFF.

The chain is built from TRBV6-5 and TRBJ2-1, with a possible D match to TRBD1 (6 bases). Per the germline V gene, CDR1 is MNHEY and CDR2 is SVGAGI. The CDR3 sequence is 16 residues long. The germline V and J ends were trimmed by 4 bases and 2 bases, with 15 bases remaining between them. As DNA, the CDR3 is TGTGCCAGCAGTTCCAGCCAGTCAGGGGCCTACAATGAGCAGTTCTTC. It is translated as CASSSSQSGAYNEQFF.

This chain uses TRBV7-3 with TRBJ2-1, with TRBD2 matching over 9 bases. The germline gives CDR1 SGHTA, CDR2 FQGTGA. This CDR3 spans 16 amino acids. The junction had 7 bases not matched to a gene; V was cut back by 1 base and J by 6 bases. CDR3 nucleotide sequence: TGTGCCAGCAGCTTAAGGGCGGGGGGGCGAGGCAATGAGCAGTTCTTC. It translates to CASSLRAGGRGNEQFF.

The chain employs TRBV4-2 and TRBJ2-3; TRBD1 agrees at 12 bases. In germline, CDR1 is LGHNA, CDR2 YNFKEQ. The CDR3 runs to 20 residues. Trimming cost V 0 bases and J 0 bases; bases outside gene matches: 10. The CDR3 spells CASSQDWDRGQVGSTDTQYF. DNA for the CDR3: TGTGCCAGCAGCCAAGATTGGGACAGGGGGCAAGTTGGAAGCACAGATACGCAGTATTTT.

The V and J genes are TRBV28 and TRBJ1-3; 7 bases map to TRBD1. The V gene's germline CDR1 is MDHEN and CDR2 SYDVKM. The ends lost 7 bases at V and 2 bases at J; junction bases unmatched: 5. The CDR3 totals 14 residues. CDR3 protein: CASISGTAGNTIYF. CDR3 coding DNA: TGTGCCAGCATCTCCGGGACAGCTGGAAACACCATATATTTT.

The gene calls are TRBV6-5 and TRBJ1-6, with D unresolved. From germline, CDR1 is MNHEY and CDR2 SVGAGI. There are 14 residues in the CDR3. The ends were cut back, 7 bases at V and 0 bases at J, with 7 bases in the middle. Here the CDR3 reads CASKRSSYNSPLHF. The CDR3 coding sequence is TGTGCCAGCAAAAGGAGCTCCTATAATTCACCCCTCCACTTT.